Presented here are 6 T cell receptor beta chains from one specimen sequenced in a study of blood T cell repertoires in COVID-19. Using immunoSEQ multiplex PCR, the repertoire was profiled, and TCRdb retains in-frame clones only, with some absent. This sample yields about 350,000 clones, of which over 75% are seen a single time; approximately 5% belongs to the top ten. The sequenced material came from PBMCs or T cells enriched from blood (not recorded which). The receptors were gathered from a woman in her thirties who had recovered from COVID-19.

This chain uses TRBV7-6 with TRBJ1-1, with TRBD1 matching over 7 bases. V shed 5 bases and J 2 bases; nucleotides not matched to a gene: 2. Germline V gene lookup returns CDR1 SGHVS and CDR2 FNYEAQ. The CDR3 totals 13 residues. CDR3 sequence reads: CASSRDSNTEAFF. In DNA, the CDR3 is TGTGCCAGCAGCCGGGACAGTAACACTGAAGCTTTCTTT.

The gene calls are TRBV7-8 and TRBJ1-5; D perhaps matches TRBD1 (6 bases). V was cut by 5 bases and J by 5 bases, with 19 bases left in between. Germline V gene lookup returns CDR1 SGHVS and CDR2 FQNEAQ. This CDR3 is built from 16 residues. The CDR3 sequence is CASSRTLDSIYQPQHF. CDR3 DNA sequence: TGTGCCAGCAGCAGAACTTTGGACAGTATATATCAGCCCCAGCATTTT.

This clone has only one observation. This sequence joins TRBV30 and TRBJ1-4; TRBD1 is a possible D gene (5 bases). Germline V CDR1 and CDR2: GTSNPN, SVGIG (reference sequence). The CDR3 contains 11 residues. V was clipped by 6 bases and J by 10 bases, with 12 bases between them. The CDR3: CACHTGGKLFF. The CDR3 DNA sequence: TGTGCCTGCCATACGGGGGGAAAACTGTTTTTT.

The rearrangement uses TRBV10-3 and TRBJ2-3; D is perhaps TRBD2 (6 bases). Germline CDR1 reads ENHRY; CDR2 reads SYGVKD. V was pared by 6 bases and J by 0 bases, with 13 bases between. The CDR3 consists of 15 residues. Here the CDR3 reads CAISAVRESTDTQYF. The CDR3 DNA reads as TGTGCCATCAGCGCCGTCCGGGAGAGCACAGATACGCAGTATTTT.

This sequence joins TRBV7-2 and TRBJ2-5; TRBD2 matches at 12 bases. V was clipped by 3 bases and J by 4 bases; unmatched bases: 3. CDR3 length: 15 residues. Germline V lookup: CDR1 SGHTA, CDR2 FQGNSA. The CDR3 sequence: CASSFGLAGSETQYF. Written as DNA, the CDR3 is TGTGCCAGCAGCTTTGGACTAGCGGGGTCAGAGACCCAGTACTTC.

This clone was detected a few times. The chain couples TRBV7-3 to TRBJ1-1, with TRBD1 matching 9 bases. Germline-derived CDR1 and CDR2 are SGHTA and FQGTGA. Trimming cost V 1 base and J 1 base; bases outside gene matches: 1. This CDR3 has 15 amino acids. The CDR3 is CASSLMGQGNTEAFF. CDR3 DNA sequence: TGTGCCAGCAGCTTAATGGGACAGGGGAACACTGAAGCTTTCTTT.